The 18 T cell receptor beta chains below all came from one sample that was sequenced in a study of vaccination and CD4 T cells after COVID-19. Scientists ran DNA taken from cultured CD4+ T cells through the Oncomine TCR Beta short-read assay for sequencing. TCRdb recomputed calls from the PCR reads with MiXCR, one row per CDR3 protein. The sample lists 20,000 to 30,000 distinct CDR3 sequences; roughly 58% were seen once. Treatment in this sample: approximately nine-day PBMC culture with coronavirus spike peptide pools or control peptides (ViraFEST assay). Antigen specificity for these receptors is unknown. Material: CD4+ T cells from blood, cultured in vitro. The receptors here all came from a human donor who had recovered from COVID-19.

This chain uses TRBV7-9 with TRBJ2-7; TRBD1 or TRBD2 may be the D gene (6 bases each). V lost 1 base to trimming and J lost 3 bases, with 22 bases between them. CDR3 length: 18 amino acids. Germline loops: CDR1 SEHNR, CDR2 FQNEAQ (reference sequence). CDR3 in DNA: TGTGCCAGCAGCTTAGGATGGACCGGGGGCCCGGCGGTCTACGAGCAGTACTTC. Translated: CASSLGWTGGPAVYEQYF. The variable domain in full, completed from reference TRBV7-9 and TRBJ2-7, reads DTGVSQNPRHKITKRGQNVTFRCDPISEHNRLYWYRQTLGQGPEFLTYFQNEAQLEKSRLLSDRFSAERPKGSFSTLEIQRTEQGDSAMYLCASSLGWTGGPAVYEQYFGPGTRLTVT.

The gene calls are TRBV4-1 and TRBJ1-1; 7 nucleotides agree with TRBD1. CDR1 and CDR2 from the germline V gene are MGHRA and YSYEKL. The CDR3 totals 14 residues. Trimming at V came to 5 bases and at J to 1 base, leaving 4 bases not matched to a gene. CDR3 region: CASSLGQSNTEAFF. As DNA, the CDR3 is TGCGCCAGCAGCTTGGGACAGTCGAACACTGAAGCTTTCTTT.

The gene calls are TRBV6-1 and TRBJ2-5; a possible D gene is TRBD1 (5 bases). Germline values: CDR1 MNHNS, CDR2 SASEGT. The ends were cut back, 6 bases at V and 5 bases at J, with 13 bases in the middle. The CDR3 runs to 13 residues. In DNA form, the CDR3 reads TGTGCCAGCAGGGACACCCCGGGTGAGACCCAGTACTTC. Its protein product is CASRDTPGETQYF.

This chain uses TRBV24-1 with TRBJ2-7; D is unclear. CDR1 and CDR2 from the germline V gene are KGHDR and SFDVKD. This CDR3 region has 13 residues. Trimming removed 4 bases from V and 7 bases from J, with 13 bases in between. The CDR3 coding sequence is TGTGCCACCAGTGAACATGCCGGGTGGGAGCAGTACTTC. This translates into CATSEHAGWEQYF.

This chain joins TRBV6-5 and TRBJ2-7; TRBD1 matches at 7 bases. Per germline, CDR1 MNHEY and CDR2 SVGAGI. The CDR3 is 17 residues long. With V trimmed by 2 bases and J by 1 base, 11 bases remained unmatched. The DNA for the CDR3 is TGTGCCAGCAGTTACAGAAACAGGGGCGCCGAATCCTACGAGCAGTACTTC. This gives the protein CASSYRNRGAESYEQYF.

This clonotype was detected only a few times. This chain links TRBV2 with TRBJ2-4; maybe TRBD2 (6 bases). CDR3 length: 14 residues. The V gene's germline CDR1 is SNHLY and CDR2 FYNNEI. Between the trimmed V and J ends, which lost 8 bases and 1 base, there was a span of 12 bases. DNA of the CDR3: TGTGCCAGCGGGCGGGGCTGGGCCAAAAACATTCAGTACTTC. Translating gives CASGRGWAKNIQYF.

The chain is built from TRBV12-3 or TRBV12-4 and TRBJ2-2, with 7 bases lining up with TRBD2. The V segment lost 5 bases and the J segment 6 bases; nucleotides outside the gene matches: 12. The CDR3 sequence is 16 residues long. This CDR3 is CASSPSSSGDSGELFF. DNA of the CDR3: TGTGCCAGCAGTCCCTCGTCGAGCGGGGACTCCGGGGAGCTGTTTTTT.

The chain uses TRBV6-1 and TRBJ2-7; D perhaps matches TRBD2 (6 bases). CDR3 length equals 15 residues. From germline, CDR1 is MNHNS and CDR2 SASEGT. The germline V and J ends were trimmed by 6 bases and 2 bases, with 17 bases remaining between them. CDR3 in amino acids: CASSEFKTGAYEQYF. The CDR3 bases are TGTGCCAGCAGCGAATTTAAGACGGGAGCCTACGAGCAGTACTTC.

This chain uses TRBV12-5 with TRBJ2-7; TRBD1 aligns across 10 bases. With V trimmed by 6 bases and J by 3 bases, 5 bases remained unmatched. The V gene's germline CDR1 is LGHNT and CDR2 FRNRAP. The CDR3 contains 14 residues. The CDR3 loop is CASGSTGGRYEQYF. As DNA, the CDR3 is TGTGCTAGTGGGTCGACAGGGGGCCGCTACGAGCAGTACTTC.

V usage is TRBV6-1 and J usage is TRBJ1-5; no reliable D call. The germline CDR1 and CDR2 sequences are MNHNS and SASEGT. Trimming removed 5 bases at V and 9 bases at J, with 5 bases between. The CDR3 spans 10 residues. CDR3 nucleotides: TGTGCCAGCAGTAAAGGGCCCCAGCATTTT. As protein: CASSKGPQHF.

J is TRBJ2-7 and V is TRBV20-1, with D maybe TRBD2 (6 bases). V was cut by 0 bases and J by 3 bases, with 12 bases left in between. The CDR3 runs to 14 residues. In germline, CDR1 is DFQATT, CDR2 SNEGSKA (reference sequence). The DNA of the CDR3 is TGCAGTGCTAGAGATAGGAGGGGTAGCTACGAGCAGTACTTC. Translated: CSARDRRGSYEQYF.

Only a few counts were recorded for this clonotype. The rearrangement links TRBV6-5 to TRBJ2-6; D is perhaps TRBD2 (5 bases). V shed 2 bases and J shed 3 bases, with 8 bases lying between them. Looked up from germline, CDR1 is MNHEY and CDR2 is SVGAGI. The CDR3 spans 15 residues. The CDR3 region has the DNA TGTGCCAGCAGTTACCGGGGTTATGGGGCCAACGTCCTGACTTTC. Its protein is CASSYRGYGANVLTF.

This clonotype showed up just once. The chain carries TRBV4-1 and TRBJ2-7; TRBD2 aligns across 7 bases. The CDR3 length is 16 residues. The junction had 5 bases not matched to a gene; V was cut back by 0 bases and J by 0 bases. Germline assignment: CDR1 MGHRA and CDR2 YSYEKL. CDR3 loop: CASSQDRGLPSYEQYF. DNA of the CDR3: TGCGCCAGCAGCCAAGATCGGGGACTACCCTCCTACGAGCAGTACTTC.

This clonotype showed up just once. CDR3 in amino acids: CSARGLAGPLGTDTQYF. CDR3 nucleotide sequence: TGCAGTGCTAGAGGACTAGCGGGACCACTTGGCACAGATACGCAGTATTTT. This chain uses TRBV20-1 with TRBJ2-3; 11 bases agree with TRBD2. This CDR3 contains 17 residues. Germline-derived CDR1 and CDR2 are DFQATT and SNEGSKA (reference sequence). The V gene end was trimmed by 1 base and the J gene end by 1 base; junction bases not matched to a gene: 7.

This clonotype was detected a few times. The chain joins TRBV20-1 to TRBJ1-2, with D hard to call. Trimming stripped 0 bases from V and 0 bases from J, with 5 bases between. The CDR3 has 13 amino acids. CDR1 DFQATT and CDR2 SNEGSKA come from the germline V gene (reference sequence). The CDR3 DNA reads TGCAGTGCTAGAGATCTCGCTAACTATGGCTACACCTTC. It is translated as CSARDLANYGYTF.

This chain uses TRBV7-9 with TRBJ2-3; no definite D call. V lost 5 bases and J lost 5, with 17 bases in between. The CDR3 has 15 amino acids. CDR1 and CDR2 from the germline V gene are SEHNR and FQNEAQ (reference sequence). The CDR3 DNA is TGTGCCAGCAGCCCCCCGGTGAGAGCGAAAGATACGCAGTATTTT. It is translated as CASSPPVRAKDTQYF. Combining the CDR3 with reference TRBV7-9 and TRBJ2-3 gives the whole variable domain DTGVSQNPRHKITKRGQNVTFRCDPISEHNRLYWYRQTLGQGPEFLTYFQNEAQLEKSRLLSDRFSAERPKGSFSTLEIQRTEQGDSAMYLCASSPPVRAKDTQYFGPGTRLTVL.

This clonotype was seen just once. The chain recombines TRBV6-5 with TRBJ2-1; maybe TRBD1 (5 bases). V lost 4 bases, J lost 11 bases, and 18 bases lay in between. Germline lookup yields CDR1 MNHEY and CDR2 SVGAGI. The CDR3 extends over 14 amino acids. CDR3 protein: CASSSHQGSMKQFF. The CDR3, as DNA: TGTGCCAGCAGTTCTCACCAGGGCTCCATGAAGCAGTTCTTC.

This clonotype was counted only a few times. V usage is TRBV24-1 and J usage is TRBJ2-6; D gene unclear. V was clipped by 5 bases and J by 0 bases, with 16 bases between them. The CDR3 has 18 amino acids. CDR1 is KGHDR, CDR2 SFDVKD, per germline. In DNA form, the CDR3 reads TGTGCCACCAGTGCCTCTGGAAGGGCCGGCTCTGGGGCCAACGTCCTGACTTTC. Translation: CATSASGRAGSGANVLTF.